This entry lists 19 T cell receptor beta chains sequenced from one sample in a study of blood T cell repertoires in COVID-19. Clones were sequenced by immunoSEQ multiplex PCR, and TCRdb holds only the in-frame ones, with some missing. The sample includes approximately 160,000 clones, approximately 82% of them seen just once. Sequenced: peripheral blood. Every receptor here comes from a woman aged 45-65 years in a cohort sampled during active or convalescent COVID-19.

The rearrangement uses TRBV6-4 and TRBJ2-3, with D tentatively TRBD1 (5 bases). The CDR3 covers 15 residues. The V and J ends lost 2 bases and 1 base respectively, with 10 bases between them. Germline CDR1 reads MRHNA; CDR2 reads SNTAGT. For the CDR3, the DNA is TGTGCCAGCAGTGACGCGTCAGGGCGCACAGATACGCAGTATTTT. This gives the protein CASSDASGRTDTQYF.

V gene TRBV11-3 combines with J gene TRBJ1-3; weak D call: TRBD1 (6 bases). V lost 2 bases, J lost 2 bases, and 7 bases lay in between. Germline V gives CDR1 SGHNT, CDR2 YENEEA. The CDR3 has 14 residues. DNA for the CDR3: TGTGCCAGCAGCTTAACAGGGACTGGAAACACCATATATTTT. Amino acid sequence: CASSLTGTGNTIYF.

The chain couples TRBV9 to TRBJ2-6, with TRBD2 as a possible D gene (5 bases). CDR3 length equals 16 residues. Germline CDR1 reads SGDLS; CDR2 reads YYNGEE. V lost 4 bases to trimming and J lost 0 bases, with 11 bases between them. The DNA for the CDR3 is TGTGCCAGCAGCCCGCCGGGGAGCTCTGGGGCCAACGTCCTGACTTTC. It is translated as CASSPPGSSGANVLTF.

The chain uses TRBV27 and TRBJ2-1; 9 bases agree with TRBD2. After removal of 7 bases from V and 2 bases from J, the junction contained 9 bases not matched to a gene. This CDR3 is 16 amino acids long. Germline V gives CDR1 MNHEY, CDR2 SMNVEV (reference sequence). CDR3 protein: CASNFSAGGPYNEQFF. In DNA, the CDR3 is TGTGCCAGCAACTTTAGTGCGGGGGGGCCCTACAATGAGCAGTTCTTC.

The rearrangement uses TRBV4-1 and TRBJ2-1, with 9 bases fitting TRBD1. The germline V gene encodes CDR1 MGHRA and CDR2 YSYEKL. The CDR3 consists of 16 residues. J gave up 6 bases and V 5 bases, and 11 bases lay outside the gene matches. This CDR3 is CASSYSTGGHVNEQFF. The CDR3 DNA sequence: TGCGCCAGCAGCTATTCAACAGGGGGCCACGTCAATGAGCAGTTCTTC.

This clone occurred many times. The J gene is TRBJ1-1, the V gene TRBV10-3, with D possibly being TRBD1 (6 bases). This CDR3 comprises 13 residues. Trimming took off 10 bases at V and 5 bases at J, with 17 bases between the two ends. CDR1 is ENHRY and CDR2 is SYGVKD in the germline V gene. The chain's CDR3 is CATTDSMGTEAFF. Here the CDR3 DNA reads TGTGCCACCACGGACAGCATGGGGACTGAAGCTTTCTTT.

This chain links TRBV5-6 with TRBJ1-2, with a weak D call TRBD1 (5 bases). Germline V gene data show CDR1 as SGHDT and CDR2 as YYEEEE. Trimming left V 1 base short and J 7 bases short, with 23 bases between. The CDR3 is 17 residues long. CDR3 sequence reads: CASSLTSPLGAPPGYTF. The CDR3 region has the DNA TGTGCCAGCAGCTTGACGTCTCCCCTTGGGGCTCCGCCTGGCTACACCTTC.

The V gene is TRBV7-9, the J gene TRBJ1-2; D is possibly TRBD1 (5 bases). This CDR3 is built from 13 residues. Germline loops: CDR1 SEHNR, CDR2 FQNEAQ (reference sequence). Deletions cut 3 bases from V and 8 bases from J, with 13 bases between. The CDR3 region is CASSFAGVEGYTF. In nucleotides, the CDR3 is TGTGCCAGCAGCTTTGCGGGGGTAGAGGGCTACACCTTC.

The chain uses TRBV2 and TRBJ1-4, with 7 nucleotides matching TRBD1. The CDR3 extends over 14 amino acids. V lost 7 bases to trimming and J lost 4 bases; unmatched junction nucleotides: 6. Germline CDR1 reads SNHLY; CDR2 reads FYNNEI. Here the CDR3 reads CASNRQGYNEKLFF. Here the CDR3 DNA reads TGTGCCAGCAACCGACAGGGATATAATGAAAAACTGTTTTTT. Supplemented by reference TRBV2 and TRBJ1-4, the full variable domain reads EPEVTQTPSHQVTQMGQEVILRCVPISNHLYFYWYRQILGQKVEFLVSFYNNEISEKSEIFDDQFSVERPDGSNFTLKIRSTKLEDSAMYFCASNRQGYNEKLFFGSGTQLSVL.

The chain links TRBV7-3 to TRBJ1-2; TRBD1 aligns across 8 bases. CDR3 length: 13 residues. V was clipped by 4 bases and J by 8 bases; unmatched bases: 6. Per the germline V gene, CDR1 is SGHTA and CDR2 is FQGTGA. CDR3 DNA: TGTGCCAGCAGCTCGGAACAGGGGGAGGGCTACACCTTC. Amino acids: CASSSEQGEGYTF.

The chain links TRBV2 to TRBJ1-1; 7 nucleotides agree with TRBD1. The CDR3 runs to 16 residues. Germline values: CDR1 SNHLY, CDR2 FYNNEI. The junction had 7 bases not matched to a gene; V was cut back by 0 bases and J by 3 bases. CDR3 bases: TGTGCCAGCAGTGAAGCGAGGGGGCTCGGGGACACTGAAGCTTTCTTT. Translation: CASSEARGLGDTEAFF.

The sample holds a few counts of this clone. The V and J genes are TRBV11-2 and TRBJ2-7; D is undetermined. Trimming took off 5 bases at V and 2 bases at J, with 10 bases between the two ends. The V gene's germline CDR1 is SGHAT and CDR2 FQNNGV. CDR3 length equals 13 residues. The CDR3 DNA reads as TGTGCCAGCAGCAGAGACTCGACCTACGAGCAGTACTTC. Encoded protein: CASSRDSTYEQYF.

The chain recombines TRBV5-1 with TRBJ1-1, with 8 bases matching TRBD1. The CDR3 is 12 residues long. The V gene end was trimmed by 4 bases and the J gene end by 7 bases; junction bases not matched to a gene: 3. CDR1 is SGHRS and CDR2 is YFSETQ in the germline V gene. The CDR3 DNA is TGCGCCAGCAGCAAACAGGGGGTTGAAGCTTTCTTT. It translates to CASSKQGVEAFF.

CDR3 bases: TGTGCCAGCAGCCTCACACTTTACGGACAGGACACAGATACGCAGTATTTT. Translated, it gives CASSLTLYGQDTDTQYF. J is TRBJ2-3 and V is TRBV7-3, with TRBD1 matching over 7 bases. Germline lookup yields CDR1 SGHTA and CDR2 FQGTGA. V lost 5 bases, J lost 2 bases, and 13 bases stayed unmatched. The CDR3 consists of 17 residues.

This chain connects TRBV19 to TRBJ1-1, with no clear D. The germline V and J ends were trimmed by 2 bases and 2 bases, with 3 bases remaining between them. CDR3 length: 12 residues. Per germline, CDR1 LNHDA and CDR2 SQIVND (reference sequence). The CDR3 nucleotides read TGTGCCAGTAGTATACAAAACACTGAAGCTTTCTTT. Translated: CASSIQNTEAFF.

This clone was seen a few times. The rearrangement links TRBV19 to TRBJ2-1, with 9 bases aligning to TRBD1. The J segment lost 6 bases and the V segment lost 5 bases, leaving 14 bases of the junction unmatched. Germline CDR1 is LNHDA and CDR2 is SQIVND (reference sequence). The CDR3 runs to 17 residues. The CDR3 nucleotides read TGTGCCAGTAGTTGGGCCCCTCCGGGACAGGGCCTCAATGAGCAGTTCTTC. Protein sequence: CASSWAPPGQGLNEQFF.

The chain uses TRBV4-3 and TRBJ2-7; TRBD1 aligns across 8 bases. This CDR3 is 17 amino acids long. The germline V gene encodes CDR1 LGHNA and CDR2 YSLEER. The V and J ends lost 3 bases and 4 bases, in that order; junction bases with no gene match: 14. CDR3 DNA sequence: TGCGCCAGCAGCCACGGCTCTCAGGGGGCGCAAGGATACGAGCAGTACTTC. Amino acid sequence: CASSHGSQGAQGYEQYF.

The gene calls are TRBV5-1 and TRBJ1-1; 7 positions agree with TRBD1. Trimming removed 4 bases from V and 0 bases from J; junction bases left unmatched: 6. Germline CDR1 SGHRS, CDR2 YFSETQ. The CDR3 loop spans 15 amino acids. CDR3 residues: CASSPTDRVNTEAFF. The CDR3 DNA is TGCGCCAGCAGCCCTACCGACAGGGTGAACACTGAAGCTTTCTTT.

The V gene is TRBV19, the J gene TRBJ2-7; 8 bases are a match to TRBD1. This CDR3 comprises 15 residues. Germline loops: CDR1 LNHDA, CDR2 SQIVND (reference sequence). V lost 3 bases, J lost 0 bases, and 4 bases stayed unmatched. CDR3 residues: CASSIPGQVSYEQYF. CDR3 bases: TGTGCCAGTAGTATTCCGGGACAGGTCTCCTACGAGCAGTACTTC. The full variable domain, completed using reference TRBV19 and TRBJ2-7, is DGGITQSPKYLFRKEGQNVTLSCEQNLNHDAMYWYRQDPGQGLRLIYYSQIVNDFQKGDIAEGYSVSREKKESFPLTVTSAQKNPTAFYLCASSIPGQVSYEQYFGPGTRLTVT.